This TCR beta chain was sequenced during a study of blood T cell repertoires in COVID-19. Study-wide context: The United States, Italy and Spain provided the acute and convalescent COVID-19 samples. The cDNA or gDNA used as material had been derived from T cells, B-cell-depleted T cells, or PBMCs.

In the original processing: Reference gene primer amplification yielded estimated nucleated cell counts. Only in-frame clones appear in the TCRdb table, and some are missing; sequencing was by immunoSEQ multiplex PCR. V, J and clone size reflect that table, while D and trimming were determined from the DNA. The sample consists of a few hundred thousand clones, about 90% of them appearing once. V lost 1 base and J lost 1; bases outside the gene matches: 1. The germline CDR1 and CDR2 sequences are MNHEY and SVGEGT. This CDR3 is built from 15 residues. Sequenced: peripheral blood. This clonotype originated in a woman in her forties or fifties with COVID-19, enrolled during active disease. This chain uses TRBV6-2 or TRBV6-3 with TRBJ1-1; 9 bases are shared with TRBD1. The CDR3 bases are TGTGCCAGCAGTTACTGGGACAGGGAGAACACTGAAGCTTTCTTT. Protein sequence: CASSYWDRENTEAFF.